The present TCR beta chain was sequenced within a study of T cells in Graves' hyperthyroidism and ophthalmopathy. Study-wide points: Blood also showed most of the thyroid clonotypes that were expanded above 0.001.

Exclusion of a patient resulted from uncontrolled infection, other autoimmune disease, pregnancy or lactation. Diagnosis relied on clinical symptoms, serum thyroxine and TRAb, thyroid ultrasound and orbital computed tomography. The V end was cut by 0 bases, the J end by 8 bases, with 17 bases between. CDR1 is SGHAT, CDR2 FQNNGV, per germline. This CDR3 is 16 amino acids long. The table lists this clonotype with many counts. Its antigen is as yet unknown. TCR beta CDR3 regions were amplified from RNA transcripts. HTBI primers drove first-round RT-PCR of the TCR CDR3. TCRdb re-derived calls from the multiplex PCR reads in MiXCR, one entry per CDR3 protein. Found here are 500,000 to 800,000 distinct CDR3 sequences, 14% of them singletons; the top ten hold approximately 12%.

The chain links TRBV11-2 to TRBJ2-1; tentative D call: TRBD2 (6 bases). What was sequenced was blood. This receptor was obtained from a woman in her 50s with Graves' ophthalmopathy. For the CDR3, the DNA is TGTGCCAGCAGCTTAGATCGTCGAGCGGGTGGCCATGAGCAGTTCTTC. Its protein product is CASSLDRRAGGHEQFF.